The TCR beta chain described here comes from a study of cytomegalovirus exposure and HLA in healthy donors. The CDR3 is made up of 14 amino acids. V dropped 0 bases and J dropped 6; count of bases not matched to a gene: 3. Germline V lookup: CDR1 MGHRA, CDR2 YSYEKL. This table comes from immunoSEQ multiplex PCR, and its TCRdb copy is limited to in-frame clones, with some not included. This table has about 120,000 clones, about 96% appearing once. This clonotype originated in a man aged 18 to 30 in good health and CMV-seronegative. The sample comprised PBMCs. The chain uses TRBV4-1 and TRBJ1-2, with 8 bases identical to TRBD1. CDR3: CASSQDLQGDGYTF. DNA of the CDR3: TGCGCCAGCAGCCAAGATTTACAGGGGGATGGCTACACCTTC.